The sequence of this T cell receptor beta chain was determined in a study of cytomegalovirus exposure and HLA in healthy donors. Study observations and caveats: Earlier results showed most TCR beta V segments being productive about 90% or about 30% of the time. Both high specificity and high sensitivity reportedly marked the classifier's diagnosis of cytomegalovirus status. Cytomegalovirus association was listed for 164 TCR beta chains. In vitro checks showed that a few CMV-associated chains really do target CMV antigens.

PCR used 60 Vbeta primers and 13 Jbeta primers. The assay was immunoSEQ multiplex PCR, and TCRdb's table has in-frame clones only and misses some. The data hold approximately 200,000 clones, with 75% to 85% observed a single time. In this sample, this clone turned up a few times. Its matching antigen is unknown. Germline V CDR1 and CDR2: SGHNT, YYREEE (reference sequence). This CDR3 region has 17 residues. V lost 4 bases, J lost 3 bases, and 13 bases stayed unmatched. The TCR sequence derives from a girl aged 10 to 17 in good health and CMV-seropositive. This sequence joins TRBV5-4 and TRBJ2-5; 9 bases fit TRBD2. Sample: PBMCs. As DNA, the CDR3 is TGTGCCAGCAGCCTGCCCCTTGGAGCGGGGGGCAAAGAGACCCAGTACTTC. Encoded protein: CASSLPLGAGGKETQYF.